This T cell receptor beta chain was documented in a study of T-cell memory formation after mild COVID-19. The study, taken as a whole, reports: CD4+ contracting clones lay mainly in CM and EM, CD8+ ones in EMRA. The appearance of some responding clones in pre-infection memory suggested that cross-reactive memory joined. CD4+ bias marked clones expanding day 15 to 37, unlike balanced contracting clones.

UMIs and sample barcodes were carried by the TCR alpha and TCR beta cDNA libraries that 5'RACE produced using constant-segment primers. TCRdb ran MiXCR on the 5' RACE reads and lists one entry per CDR3 protein. The repertoire holds almost 250,000 distinct CDR3 sequences, 15% seen once, with under 2.5% in the top ten. Trimming stripped 6 bases from V and 6 bases from J, with 21 bases between. The CDR3 sequence is 15 residues long. The germline V gene has CDR1 MNHNY and CDR2 SVGAGI (reference sequence). Notes on this clonotype: What it binds is unknown.

The clonotype was recovered from an adult woman who had mild COVID-19 (a few samples of this study predate the infection). Cell type and time point are not known. J is TRBJ2-7 and V is TRBV6-6, with a tentative D call TRBD2 (7 bases). The material sequenced was PBMCs or a T cell subset sorted from them (not recorded which). CDR3: CASRGASGTSAEQYF. CDR3 coding DNA: TGTGCCAGCAGGGGGGCAAGCGGGACATCTGCCGAGCAGTACTTC.